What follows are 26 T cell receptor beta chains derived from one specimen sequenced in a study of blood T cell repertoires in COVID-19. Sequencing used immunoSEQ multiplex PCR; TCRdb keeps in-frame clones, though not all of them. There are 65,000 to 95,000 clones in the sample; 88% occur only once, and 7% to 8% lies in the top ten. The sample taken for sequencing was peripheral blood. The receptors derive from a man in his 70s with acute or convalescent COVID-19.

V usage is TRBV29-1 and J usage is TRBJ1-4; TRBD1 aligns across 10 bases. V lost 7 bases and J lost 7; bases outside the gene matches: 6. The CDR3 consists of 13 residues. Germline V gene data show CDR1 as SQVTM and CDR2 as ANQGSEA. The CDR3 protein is CSAAGTGVEKLFF. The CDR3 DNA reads TGCAGCGCCGCCGGGACAGGGGTTGAAAAACTGTTTTTT.

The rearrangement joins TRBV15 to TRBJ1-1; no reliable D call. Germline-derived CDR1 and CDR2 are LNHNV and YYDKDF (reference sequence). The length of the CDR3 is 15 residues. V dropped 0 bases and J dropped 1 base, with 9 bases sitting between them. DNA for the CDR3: TGTGCCACCAGCAGAGATCGCGTCCCGAACACTGAAGCTTTCTTT. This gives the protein CATSRDRVPNTEAFF.

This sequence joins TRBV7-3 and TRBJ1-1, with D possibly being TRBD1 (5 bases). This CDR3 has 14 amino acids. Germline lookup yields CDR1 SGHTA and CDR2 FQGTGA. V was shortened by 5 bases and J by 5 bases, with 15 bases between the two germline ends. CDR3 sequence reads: CASSAKGRGTEAFF. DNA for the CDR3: TGTGCCAGCAGCGCCAAAGGGAGGGGAACTGAAGCTTTCTTT. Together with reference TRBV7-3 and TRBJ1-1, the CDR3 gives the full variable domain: GAGVSQTPSNKVTEKGKYVELRCDPISGHTALYWYRQSLGQGPEFLIYFQGTGAADDSGLPNDRFFAVRPEGSVSTLKIQRTERGDSAVYLCASSAKGRGTEAFFGQGTRLTVV.

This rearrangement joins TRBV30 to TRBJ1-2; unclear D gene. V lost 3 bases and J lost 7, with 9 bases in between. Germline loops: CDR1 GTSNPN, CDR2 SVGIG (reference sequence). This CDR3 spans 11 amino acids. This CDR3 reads CAWSLLGGYTF. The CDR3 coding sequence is TGTGCCTGGAGCTTACTCGGTGGCTACACCTTC.

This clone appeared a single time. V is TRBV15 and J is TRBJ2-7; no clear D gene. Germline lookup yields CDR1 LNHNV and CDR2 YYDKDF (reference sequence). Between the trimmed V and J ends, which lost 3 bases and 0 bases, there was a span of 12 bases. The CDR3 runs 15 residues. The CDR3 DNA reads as TGTGCCACCAGCAGTCAGCGAACGAGCTCCTACGAGCAGTACTTC. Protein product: CATSSQRTSSYEQYF.

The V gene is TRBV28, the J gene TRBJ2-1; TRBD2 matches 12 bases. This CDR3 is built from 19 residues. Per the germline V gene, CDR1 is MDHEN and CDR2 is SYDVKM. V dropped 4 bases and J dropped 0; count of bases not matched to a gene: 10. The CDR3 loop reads CASSSKLAGGFGSYNEQFF. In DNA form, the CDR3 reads TGTGCCAGCAGTTCTAAACTAGCGGGAGGCTTCGGCTCCTACAATGAGCAGTTCTTC.

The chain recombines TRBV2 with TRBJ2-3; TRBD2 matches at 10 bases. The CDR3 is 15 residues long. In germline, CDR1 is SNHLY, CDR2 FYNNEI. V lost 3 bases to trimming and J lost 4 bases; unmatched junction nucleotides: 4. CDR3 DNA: TGTGCCAGCAGTGAGGGGGGGACTAGCGCAGATACGCAGTATTTT. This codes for CASSEGGTSADTQYF.

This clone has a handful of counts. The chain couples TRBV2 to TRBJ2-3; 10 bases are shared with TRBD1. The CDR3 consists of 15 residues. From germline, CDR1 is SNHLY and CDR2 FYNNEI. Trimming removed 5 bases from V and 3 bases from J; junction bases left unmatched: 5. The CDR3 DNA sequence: TGTGCCAGCAGTCCGACAGGGGGCCCAACAGATACGCAGTATTTT. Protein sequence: CASSPTGGPTDTQYF. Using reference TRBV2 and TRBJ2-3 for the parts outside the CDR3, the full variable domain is EPEVTQTPSHQVTQMGQEVILRCVPISNHLYFYWYRQILGQKVEFLVSFYNNEISEKSEIFDDQFSVERPDGSNFTLKIRSTKLEDSAMYFCASSPTGGPTDTQYFGPGTRLTVL.

The CDR3, as DNA: TGTGCCACCAGCAGTCTATTGAACCCCTACGAGCAGTACTTC. This sequence encodes CATSSLLNPYEQYF. The chain uses TRBV15 and TRBJ2-7, with D unresolved. The CDR3 contains 14 residues. The germline V gene has CDR1 LNHNV and CDR2 YYDKDF (reference sequence). Trimming took 3 bases from V and 2 from J, leaving 11 bases between them.

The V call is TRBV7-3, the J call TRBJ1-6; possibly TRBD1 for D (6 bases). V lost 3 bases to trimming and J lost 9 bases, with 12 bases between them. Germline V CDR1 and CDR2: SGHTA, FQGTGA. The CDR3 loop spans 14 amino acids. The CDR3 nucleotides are TGTGCCAGCAGCTTCGGGGGGCAAGGTTCACCCCTCCACTTT. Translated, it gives CASSFGGQGSPLHF.

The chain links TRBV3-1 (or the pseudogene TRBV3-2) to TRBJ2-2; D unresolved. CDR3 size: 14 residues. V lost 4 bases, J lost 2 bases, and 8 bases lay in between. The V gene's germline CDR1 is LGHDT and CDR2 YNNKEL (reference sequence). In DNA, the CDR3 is TGTGCCAGCAGCCCGCCGGGTAACACCGGGGAGCTGTTTTTT. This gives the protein CASSPPGNTGELFF.

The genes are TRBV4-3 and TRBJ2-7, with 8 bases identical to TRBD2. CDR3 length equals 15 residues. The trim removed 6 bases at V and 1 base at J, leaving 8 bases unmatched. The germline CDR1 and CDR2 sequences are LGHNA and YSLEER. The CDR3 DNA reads TGCGCCAGCAGTTTTAGCGGGGAATCGTCCTACGAGCAGTACTTC. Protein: CASSFSGESSYEQYF.

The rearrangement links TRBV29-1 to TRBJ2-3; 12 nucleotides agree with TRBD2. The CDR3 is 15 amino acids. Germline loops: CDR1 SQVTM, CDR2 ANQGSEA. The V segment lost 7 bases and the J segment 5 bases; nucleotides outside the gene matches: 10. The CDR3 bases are TGCAGCGCAAACTTACTAGCGGGAGGTAAAGATACGCAGTATTTT. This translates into CSANLLAGGKDTQYF.

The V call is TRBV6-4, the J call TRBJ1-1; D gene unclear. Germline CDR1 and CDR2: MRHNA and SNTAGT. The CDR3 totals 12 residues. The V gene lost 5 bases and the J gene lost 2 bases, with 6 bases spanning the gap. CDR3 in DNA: TGTGCCAGCAGTCTCGTAAACACTGAAGCTTTCTTT. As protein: CASSLVNTEAFF.

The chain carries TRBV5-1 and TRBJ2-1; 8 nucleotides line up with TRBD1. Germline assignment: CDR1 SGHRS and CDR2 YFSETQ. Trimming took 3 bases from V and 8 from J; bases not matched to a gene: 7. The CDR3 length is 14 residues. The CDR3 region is CASSYGDRGDEQFF. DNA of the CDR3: TGCGCCAGCAGCTACGGAGACAGGGGCGATGAGCAGTTCTTC.

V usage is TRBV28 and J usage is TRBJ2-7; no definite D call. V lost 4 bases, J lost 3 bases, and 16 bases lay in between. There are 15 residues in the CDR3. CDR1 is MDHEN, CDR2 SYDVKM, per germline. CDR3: CASSSFMRDHYEQYF. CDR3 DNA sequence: TGTGCCAGCAGTTCATTCATGAGAGATCACTACGAGCAGTACTTC. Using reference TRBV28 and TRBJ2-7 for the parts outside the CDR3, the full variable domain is DVKVTQSSRYLVKRTGEKVFLECVQDMDHENMFWYRQDPGLGLRLIYFSYDVKMKEKGDIPEGYSVSREKKERFSLILESASTNQTSMYLCASSSFMRDHYEQYFGPGTRLTVT.

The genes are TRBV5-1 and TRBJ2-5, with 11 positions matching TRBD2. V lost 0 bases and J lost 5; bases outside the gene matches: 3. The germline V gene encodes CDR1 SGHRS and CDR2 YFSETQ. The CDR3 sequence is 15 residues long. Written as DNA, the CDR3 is TGCGCCAGCAGCTTGGGACTAGCGGGGTATGAGACCCAGTACTTC. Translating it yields CASSLGLAGYETQYF.

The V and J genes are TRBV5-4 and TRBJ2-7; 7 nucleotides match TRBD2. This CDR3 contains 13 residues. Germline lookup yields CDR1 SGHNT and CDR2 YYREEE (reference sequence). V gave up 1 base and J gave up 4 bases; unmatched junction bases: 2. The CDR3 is CASSLNGRYEQYF. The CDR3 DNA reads TGTGCCAGCAGCTTGAACGGGAGGTACGAGCAGTACTTC.

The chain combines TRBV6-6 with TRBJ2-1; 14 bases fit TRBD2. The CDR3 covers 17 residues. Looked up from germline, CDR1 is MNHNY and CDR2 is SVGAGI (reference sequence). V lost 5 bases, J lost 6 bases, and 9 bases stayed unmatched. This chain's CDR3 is CASSRGTSGSTPNEQFF. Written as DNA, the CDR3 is TGTGCCAGCAGTCGAGGGACTAGCGGGAGTACTCCCAATGAGCAGTTCTTC.

As DNA, the CDR3 is TGCGCCAGTGCCGGGACCCTCTCAGGGGCGAACACTGAAGCTTTCTTT. Residues: CASAGTLSGANTEAFF. The chain combines TRBV5-1 with TRBJ1-1; D is perhaps TRBD1 (6 bases). Germline V gives CDR1 SGHRS, CDR2 YFSETQ. This CDR3 has 16 amino acids. V was trimmed by 8 bases and J by 1 base, leaving 21 bases between them.

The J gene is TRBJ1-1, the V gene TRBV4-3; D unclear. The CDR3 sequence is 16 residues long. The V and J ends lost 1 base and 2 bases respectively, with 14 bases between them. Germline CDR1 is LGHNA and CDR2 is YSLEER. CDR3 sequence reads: CASSQVGARGNTEAFF. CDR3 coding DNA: TGCGCCAGCAGCCAAGTCGGAGCACGGGGTAACACTGAAGCTTTCTTT.

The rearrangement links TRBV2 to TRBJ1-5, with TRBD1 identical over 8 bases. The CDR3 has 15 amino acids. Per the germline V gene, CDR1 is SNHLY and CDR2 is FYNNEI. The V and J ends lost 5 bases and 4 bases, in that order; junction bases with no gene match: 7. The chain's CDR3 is CASSQMTGENQPQHF. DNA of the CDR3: TGTGCCAGCAGTCAGATGACAGGGGAAAATCAGCCCCAGCATTTT.

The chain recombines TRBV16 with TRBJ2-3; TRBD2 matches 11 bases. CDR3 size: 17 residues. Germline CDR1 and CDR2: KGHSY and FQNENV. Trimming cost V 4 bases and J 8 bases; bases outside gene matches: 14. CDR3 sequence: CASSPKSLAGGQGTQYF. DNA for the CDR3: TGTGCCAGCAGCCCCAAGTCCCTAGCGGGAGGACAAGGTACGCAGTATTTT. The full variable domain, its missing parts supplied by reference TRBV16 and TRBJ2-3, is GEEVAQTPKHLVRGEGQKAKLYCAPIKGHSYVFWYQQVLKNEFKFLISFQNENVFDETGMPKERFSAKCLPNSPCSLEIQATKLEDSAVYFCASSPKSLAGGQGTQYFGPGTRLTVL.

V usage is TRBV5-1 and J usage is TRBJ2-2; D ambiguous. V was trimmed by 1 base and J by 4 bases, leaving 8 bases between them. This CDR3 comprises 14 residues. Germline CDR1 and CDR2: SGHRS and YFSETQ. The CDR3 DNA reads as TGCGCCAGCAGCTTGAAAGTCGGCACCGGGGAGCTGTTTTTT. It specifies CASSLKVGTGELFF.

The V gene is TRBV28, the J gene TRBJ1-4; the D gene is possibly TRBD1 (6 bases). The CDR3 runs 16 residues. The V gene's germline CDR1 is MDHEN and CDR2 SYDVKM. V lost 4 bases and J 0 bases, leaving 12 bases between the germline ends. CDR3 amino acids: CASSSGGASTNEKLFF. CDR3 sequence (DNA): TGTGCCAGCAGTTCTGGGGGGGCGTCAACTAATGAAAAACTGTTTTTT.

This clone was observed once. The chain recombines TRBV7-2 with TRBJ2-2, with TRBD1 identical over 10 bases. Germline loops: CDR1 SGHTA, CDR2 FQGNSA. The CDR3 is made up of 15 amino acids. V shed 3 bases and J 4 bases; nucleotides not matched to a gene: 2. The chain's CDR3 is CASSFRDRGTGELFF. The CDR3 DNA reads TGTGCCAGCAGCTTCCGGGACAGGGGCACCGGGGAGCTGTTTTTT.